This record concerns one TCR beta chain sequence. The V and J ends lost 3 bases and 7 bases respectively, with 12 bases between them. The length of the CDR3 is 13 residues. Germline lookup yields CDR1 LNHDA and CDR2 SQIVND (reference sequence). The sample is drawn from a study of blood T cell repertoires in COVID-19. Study background: Researchers got acute and convalescent COVID-19 samples from the United States, Italy and Spain. Sources were T cells, B-cell-depleted T cells, or PBMCs; the material itself was cDNA or gDNA.

Source study methods: For nucleated cells, counts were estimated from reference gene primer amplification. The assay was immunoSEQ multiplex PCR, and TCRdb's table has in-frame clones only and misses some. V and J calls and clone size are as listed in that table; D and trimming were resolved from the DNA. The sample has approximately 140,000 clones, more than 60% seen once. Sequencing was done on a sample of peripheral blood. The clonotype originates from a man of 80 years or more with acute or convalescent COVID-19. The chain is built from TRBV19 and TRBJ1-1, with a tentative D call TRBD1 (6 bases). This CDR3 is CASSIQGWDEAFF. In DNA, the CDR3 is TGTGCCAGTAGTATCCAGGGGTGGGATGAAGCTTTCTTT. Drawing the rest from reference TRBV19 and TRBJ1-1, the complete variable domain is DGGITQSPKYLFRKEGQNVTLSCEQNLNHDAMYWYRQDPGQGLRLIYYSQIVNDFQKGDIAEGYSVSREKKESFPLTVTSAQKNPTAFYLCASSIQGWDEAFFGQGTRLTVV.